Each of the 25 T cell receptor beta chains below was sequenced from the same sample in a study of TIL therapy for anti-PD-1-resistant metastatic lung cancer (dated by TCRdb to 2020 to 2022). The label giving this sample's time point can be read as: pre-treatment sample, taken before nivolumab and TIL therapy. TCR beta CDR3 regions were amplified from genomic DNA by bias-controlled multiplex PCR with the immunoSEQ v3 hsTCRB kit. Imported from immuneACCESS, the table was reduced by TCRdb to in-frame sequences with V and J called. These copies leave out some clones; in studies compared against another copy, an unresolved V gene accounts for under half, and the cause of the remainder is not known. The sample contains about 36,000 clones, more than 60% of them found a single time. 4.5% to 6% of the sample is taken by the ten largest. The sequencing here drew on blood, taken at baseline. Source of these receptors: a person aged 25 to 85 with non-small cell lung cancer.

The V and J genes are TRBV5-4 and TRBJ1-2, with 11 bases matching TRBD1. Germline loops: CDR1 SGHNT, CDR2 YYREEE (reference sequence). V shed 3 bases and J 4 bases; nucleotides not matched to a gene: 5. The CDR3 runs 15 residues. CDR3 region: CASSSGQGAVYGYTF. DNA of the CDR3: TGTGCCAGCAGCTCTGGACAGGGGGCGGTCTATGGCTACACCTTC.

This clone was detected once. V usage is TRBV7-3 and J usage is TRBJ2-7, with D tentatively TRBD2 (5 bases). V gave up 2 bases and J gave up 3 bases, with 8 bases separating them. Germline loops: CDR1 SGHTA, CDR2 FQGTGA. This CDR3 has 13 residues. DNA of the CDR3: TGTGCCAGCAGCTTATCGGGAATCTACGAGCAGTACTTC. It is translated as CASSLSGIYEQYF.

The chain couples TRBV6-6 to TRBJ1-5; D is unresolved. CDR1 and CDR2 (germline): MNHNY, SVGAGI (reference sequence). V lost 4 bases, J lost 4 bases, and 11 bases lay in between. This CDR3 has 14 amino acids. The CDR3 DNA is TGTGCCAGCAGTTCAGGTAGCGCAAATCAGCCCCAGCATTTT. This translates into CASSSGSANQPQHF.

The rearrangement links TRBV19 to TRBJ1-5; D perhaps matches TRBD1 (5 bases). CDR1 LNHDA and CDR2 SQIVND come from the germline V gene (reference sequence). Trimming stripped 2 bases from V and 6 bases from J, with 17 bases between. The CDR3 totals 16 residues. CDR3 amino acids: CASSIRGASAAQPQHF. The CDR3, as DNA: TGTGCCAGTAGTATACGTGGGGCTTCTGCTGCTCAGCCCCAGCATTTT.

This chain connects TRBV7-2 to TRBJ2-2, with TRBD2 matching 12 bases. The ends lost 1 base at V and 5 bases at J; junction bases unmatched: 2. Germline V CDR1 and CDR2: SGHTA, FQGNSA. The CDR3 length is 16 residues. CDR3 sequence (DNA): TGTGCCAGCAGCTTAGAAACTAGCGGGAGGACCGGGGAGCTGTTTTTT. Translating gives CASSLETSGRTGELFF.

The CDR3: CASSLEVAGGPETQYF. DNA of the CDR3: TGCGCCAGCAGCTTGGAGGTAGCGGGAGGGCCAGAGACCCAGTACTTC. The chain employs TRBV5-1 and TRBJ2-5, with 11 bases identical to TRBD2. This CDR3 is built from 16 residues. Losses at the gene ends were 0 bases for V and 4 bases for J; bases not matched to a gene: 5. CDR1 SGHRS and CDR2 YFSETQ come from the germline V gene.

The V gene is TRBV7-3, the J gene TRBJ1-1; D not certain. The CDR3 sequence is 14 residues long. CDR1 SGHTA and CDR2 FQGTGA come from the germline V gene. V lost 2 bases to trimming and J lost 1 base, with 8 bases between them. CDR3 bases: TGTGCCAGCAGCTTACTCCCCAAGAACACTGAAGCTTTCTTT. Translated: CASSLLPKNTEAFF.

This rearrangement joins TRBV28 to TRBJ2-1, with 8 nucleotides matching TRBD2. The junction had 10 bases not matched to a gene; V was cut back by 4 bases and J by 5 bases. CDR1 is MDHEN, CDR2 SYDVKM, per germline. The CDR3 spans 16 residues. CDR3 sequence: CASSSTGTSLDNEQFF. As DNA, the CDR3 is TGTGCCAGCAGTTCGACCGGGACTAGTTTGGACAATGAGCAGTTCTTC.

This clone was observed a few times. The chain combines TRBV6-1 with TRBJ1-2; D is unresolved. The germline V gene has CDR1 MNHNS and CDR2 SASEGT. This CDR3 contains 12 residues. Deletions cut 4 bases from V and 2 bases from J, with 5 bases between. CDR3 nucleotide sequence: TGTGCCAGCAGTGGAGACAACTATGGCTACACCTTC. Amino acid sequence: CASSGDNYGYTF.

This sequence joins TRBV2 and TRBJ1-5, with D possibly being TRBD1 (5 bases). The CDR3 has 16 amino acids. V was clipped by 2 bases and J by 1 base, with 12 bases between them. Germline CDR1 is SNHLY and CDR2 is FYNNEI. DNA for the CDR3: TGTGCCAGCAGTGAACCCAGGGATTGGAGCAATCAGCCCCAGCATTTT. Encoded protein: CASSEPRDWSNQPQHF.

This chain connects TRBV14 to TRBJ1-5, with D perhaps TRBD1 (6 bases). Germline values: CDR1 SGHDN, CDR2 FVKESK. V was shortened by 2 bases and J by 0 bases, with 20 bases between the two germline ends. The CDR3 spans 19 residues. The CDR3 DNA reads TGTGCCAGCAGCCAACCGCCCAAAACAGGGAGCGATAGCAATCAGCCCCAGCATTTT. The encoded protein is CASSQPPKTGSDSNQPQHF.

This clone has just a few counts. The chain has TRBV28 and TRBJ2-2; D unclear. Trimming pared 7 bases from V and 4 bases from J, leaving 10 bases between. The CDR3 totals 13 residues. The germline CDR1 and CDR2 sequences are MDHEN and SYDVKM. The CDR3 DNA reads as TGTGCCAGCAAACACGGTAGCACCGGGGAGCTGTTTTTT. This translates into CASKHGSTGELFF.

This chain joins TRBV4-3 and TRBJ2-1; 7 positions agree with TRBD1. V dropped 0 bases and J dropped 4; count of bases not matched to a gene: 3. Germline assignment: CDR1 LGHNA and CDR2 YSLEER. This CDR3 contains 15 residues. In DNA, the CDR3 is TGCGCCAGCAGCCAAGAAGGGACAGCATACAATGAGCAGTTCTTC. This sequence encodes CASSQEGTAYNEQFF.

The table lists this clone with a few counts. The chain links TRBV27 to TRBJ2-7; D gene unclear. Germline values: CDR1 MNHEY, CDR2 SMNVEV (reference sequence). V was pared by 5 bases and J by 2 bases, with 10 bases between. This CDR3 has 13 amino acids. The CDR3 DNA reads TGTGCCAGCAGTCCCAAGACCGCCTACGAGCAGTACTTC. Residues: CASSPKTAYEQYF.

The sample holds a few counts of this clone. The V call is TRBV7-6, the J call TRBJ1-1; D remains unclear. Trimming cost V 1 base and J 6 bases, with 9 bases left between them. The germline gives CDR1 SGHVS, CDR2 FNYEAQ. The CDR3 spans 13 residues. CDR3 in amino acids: CASSLGSGAEAFF. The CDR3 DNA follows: TGTGCCAGCAGCTTAGGGTCGGGCGCTGAAGCTTTCTTT.

CDR3: CASSFRTNYEQYF. CDR3 DNA: TGTGCCAGCAGTTTTAGAACAAACTACGAGCAGTACTTC. The V gene is TRBV27, the J gene TRBJ2-7; no clear D gene. Trimming cost V 3 bases and J 3 bases, with 9 bases left between them. This CDR3 is built from 13 residues. Germline CDR1 MNHEY, CDR2 SMNVEV (reference sequence).

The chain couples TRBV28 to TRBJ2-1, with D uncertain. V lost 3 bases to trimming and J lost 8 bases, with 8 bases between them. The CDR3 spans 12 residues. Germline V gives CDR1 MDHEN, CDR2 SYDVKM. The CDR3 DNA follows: TGTGCCAGCAGTTTCAAGGGATATGAGCAGTTCTTC. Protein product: CASSFKGYEQFF.

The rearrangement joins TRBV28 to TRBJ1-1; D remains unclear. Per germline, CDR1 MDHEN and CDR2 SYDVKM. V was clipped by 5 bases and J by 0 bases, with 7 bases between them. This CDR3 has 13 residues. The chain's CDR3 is CASSTTVNTEAFF. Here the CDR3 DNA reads TGTGCCAGCAGTACAACAGTGAACACTGAAGCTTTCTTT.

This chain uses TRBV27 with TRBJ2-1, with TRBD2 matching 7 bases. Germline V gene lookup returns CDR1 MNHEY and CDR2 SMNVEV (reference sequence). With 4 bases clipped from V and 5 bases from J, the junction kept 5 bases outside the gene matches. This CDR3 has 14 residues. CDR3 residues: CASSWGGRDNEQFF. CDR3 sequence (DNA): TGTGCCAGCAGTTGGGGGGGTCGGGACAATGAGCAGTTCTTC.

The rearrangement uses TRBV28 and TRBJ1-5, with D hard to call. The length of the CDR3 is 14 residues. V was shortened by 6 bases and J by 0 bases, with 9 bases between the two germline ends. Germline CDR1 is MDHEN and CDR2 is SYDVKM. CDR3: CASSMTYSNQPQHF. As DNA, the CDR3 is TGTGCCAGCAGCATGACATATAGCAATCAGCCCCAGCATTTT.

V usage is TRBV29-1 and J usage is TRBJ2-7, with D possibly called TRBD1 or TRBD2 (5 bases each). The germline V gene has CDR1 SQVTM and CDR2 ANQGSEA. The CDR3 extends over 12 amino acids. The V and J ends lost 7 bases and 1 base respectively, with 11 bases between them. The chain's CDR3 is CSAGWGSYEQYF. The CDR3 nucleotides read TGCAGCGCCGGGTGGGGGTCCTACGAGCAGTACTTC.

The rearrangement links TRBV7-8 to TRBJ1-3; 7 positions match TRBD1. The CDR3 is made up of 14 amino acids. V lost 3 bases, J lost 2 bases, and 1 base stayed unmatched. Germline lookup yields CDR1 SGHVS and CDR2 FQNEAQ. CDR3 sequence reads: CASSLGTAGNTIYF. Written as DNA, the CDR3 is TGTGCCAGCAGCTTGGGGACAGCTGGAAACACCATATATTTT.

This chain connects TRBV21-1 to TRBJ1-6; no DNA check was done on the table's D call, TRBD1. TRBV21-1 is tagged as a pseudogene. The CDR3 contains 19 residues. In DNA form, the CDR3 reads TGTGCCAGCAGGTACAAATCCGGGACAGTGGGGACCTATAATTCACCCCTCCACTTT. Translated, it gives CASRYKSGTVGTYNSPLHF.

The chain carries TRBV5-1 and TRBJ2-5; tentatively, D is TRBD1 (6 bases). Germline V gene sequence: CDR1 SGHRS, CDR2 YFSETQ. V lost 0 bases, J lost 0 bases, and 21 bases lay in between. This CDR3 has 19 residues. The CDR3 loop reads CASSLASGALGINQETQYF. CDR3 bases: TGCGCCAGCAGCTTGGCCTCAGGGGCCCTCGGGATAAACCAAGAGACCCAGTACTTC. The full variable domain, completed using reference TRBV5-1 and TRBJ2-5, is KAGVTQTPRYLIKTRGQQVTLSCSPISGHRSVSWYQQTPGQGLQFLFEYFSETQRNKGNFPGRFSGRQFSNSRSEMNVSTLELGDSALYLCASSLASGALGINQETQYFGPGTRLLVL.

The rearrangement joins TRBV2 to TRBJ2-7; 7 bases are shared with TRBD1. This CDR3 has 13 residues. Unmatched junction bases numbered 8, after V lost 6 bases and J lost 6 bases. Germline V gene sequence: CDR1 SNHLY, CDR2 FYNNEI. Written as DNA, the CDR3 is TGTGCCAGCAGGCGACAGGGAAGCTCCGAGCAGTACTTC. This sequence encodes CASRRQGSSEQYF.